The entry that follows covers one TCR beta chain sequence. Sequencing used immunoSEQ multiplex PCR; TCRdb keeps in-frame clones, though not all of them. The data show more than 150,000 clones, approximately 91% seen once. The data were taken from a study of blood T cell repertoires in COVID-19. There are 12 residues in the CDR3. The germline V and J ends were trimmed by 3 bases and 8 bases, with 8 bases remaining between them. This sequence joins TRBV12-3 or TRBV12-4 and TRBJ2-1, with no clear D. The sequence derives from a woman aged 65 to 85 with acute or convalescent COVID-19. The sequencing sample was made of peripheral blood. The CDR3 is CASSLAVDEQFF. As DNA, the CDR3 is TGTGCCAGCAGTTTGGCCGTGGATGAGCAGTTCTTC.